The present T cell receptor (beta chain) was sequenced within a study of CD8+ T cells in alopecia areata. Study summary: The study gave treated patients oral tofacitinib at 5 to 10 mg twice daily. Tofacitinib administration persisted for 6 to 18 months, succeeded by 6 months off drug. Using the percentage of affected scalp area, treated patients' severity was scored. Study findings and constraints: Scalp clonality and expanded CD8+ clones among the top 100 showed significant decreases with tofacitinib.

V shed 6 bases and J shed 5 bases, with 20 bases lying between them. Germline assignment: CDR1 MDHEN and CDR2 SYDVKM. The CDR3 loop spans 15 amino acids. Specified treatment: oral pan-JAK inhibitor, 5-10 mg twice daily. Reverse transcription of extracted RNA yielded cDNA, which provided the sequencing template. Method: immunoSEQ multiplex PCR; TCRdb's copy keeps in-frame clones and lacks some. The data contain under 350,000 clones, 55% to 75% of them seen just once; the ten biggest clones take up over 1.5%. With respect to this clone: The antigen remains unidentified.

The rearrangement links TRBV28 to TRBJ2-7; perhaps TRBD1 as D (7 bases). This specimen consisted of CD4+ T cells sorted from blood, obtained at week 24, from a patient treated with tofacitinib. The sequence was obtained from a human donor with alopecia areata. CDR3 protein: CASSNTGDLIHEQYF. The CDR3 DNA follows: TGTGCCAGCAGCAATACAGGGGACTTGATTCACGAGCAGTACTTC.